The next 8 T cell receptor beta chains were all read from a single sample in a study of blood T cell repertoires in COVID-19. The data were produced by immunoSEQ multiplex PCR, yet TCRdb's version contains in-frame clones alone and is incomplete. The sample records about 74,000 clones, around 90% being singletons. Sequencing was carried out using peripheral blood. The receptor set was obtained from a woman of 80 years or more with active or convalescent COVID-19.

The gene calls are TRBV18 and TRBJ1-6, with TRBD1 matching over 10 bases. The CDR3 spans 13 residues. V dropped 5 bases and J dropped 11; count of bases not matched to a gene: 3. In germline, CDR1 is KGHSH, CDR2 LQKENI. The CDR3 is CASSEGQGTPLHF. The CDR3, as DNA: TGTGCCAGCTCAGAGGGACAGGGGACACCCCTCCACTTT. The full variable domain, in which reference TRBV18 and TRBJ1-6 provide the parts outside the CDR3, is NAGVMQNPRHLVRRRGQEARLRCSPMKGHSHVYWYRQLPEEGLKFMVYLQKENIIDESGMPKERFSAEFPKEGPSILRIQQVVRGDSAAYFCASSEGQGTPLHFGNGTRLTVT.

The chain is built from TRBV2 and TRBJ2-6; possible D gene TRBD1, 5 bases. From germline, CDR1 is SNHLY and CDR2 FYNNEI. V was clipped by 4 bases and J by 2 bases, with 9 bases between them. The CDR3 covers 15 residues. The CDR3 coding sequence is TGTGCCAGCAGTGTAGACAGAGCTGGGGCCAACGTCCTGACTTTC. Its protein product is CASSVDRAGANVLTF.

The chain employs TRBV19 and TRBJ1-5; 8 bases align to TRBD1. J lost 0 bases, V lost 7 bases, and 8 bases had no gene match. CDR1 LNHDA and CDR2 SQIVND come from the germline V gene (reference sequence). The CDR3 is made up of 16 amino acids. The CDR3 coding sequence is TGTGCCAGTAAAAAAGACAGGGGCCATAGCAATCAGCCCCAGCATTTT. It specifies CASKKDRGHSNQPQHF.

This chain joins TRBV24-1 and TRBJ1-1, with D possibly being TRBD1 (5 bases). The ends were cut back, 4 bases at V and 1 base at J, with 6 bases in the middle. CDR1 and CDR2 from the germline V gene are KGHDR and SFDVKD. The CDR3 is made up of 13 amino acids. The CDR3 region is CATSEGQNTEAFF. CDR3 coding DNA: TGTGCCACCAGTGAAGGACAGAACACTGAAGCTTTCTTT.

This clone showed up just once. V is TRBV5-1 and J is TRBJ1-1; D gene uncertain. V lost 5 bases and J 2 bases, leaving 10 bases between the germline ends. Germline assignment: CDR1 SGHRS and CDR2 YFSETQ. The CDR3 is 13 amino acids. The CDR3 protein is CASRRGRNTEAFF. CDR3 DNA: TGCGCCAGCAGAAGAGGGAGAAACACTGAAGCTTTCTTT.

The chain links TRBV7-9 to TRBJ1-5; D uncertain. This CDR3 contains 13 residues. From germline, CDR1 is SEHNR and CDR2 FQNEAQ (reference sequence). Trimming pared 3 bases from V and 3 bases from J, leaving 6 bases between. CDR3 nucleotides: TGTGCCAGCAGCTTGGAGTTCAATCAGCCCCAGCATTTT. Its protein is CASSLEFNQPQHF.

The chain couples TRBV6-6 to TRBJ2-5, with 12 bases identical to TRBD2. V gave up 8 bases and J gave up 2 bases; unmatched junction bases: 6. Germline CDR1 reads MNHNY; CDR2 reads SVGAGI (reference sequence). The CDR3 runs 15 residues. The CDR3 sequence: CASFRTSGKQETQYF. DNA of the CDR3: TGTGCCAGCTTCCGGACTAGCGGGAAGCAAGAGACCCAGTACTTC.

This clone has a handful of counts. The J gene is TRBJ1-2, the V gene TRBV29-1, with 12 positions matching TRBD1. The CDR3 covers 17 residues. The germline V gene has CDR1 SQVTM and CDR2 ANQGSEA. Unmatched junction bases numbered 12, after V lost 0 bases and J lost 7 bases. CDR3 coding DNA: TGCAGCGTTGAAGATCTTATGGGGGACAGGGGGCAGGGTGGCTACACCTTC. Translating gives CSVEDLMGDRGQGGYTF.